This TCR beta chain was obtained from a study of shared clonotypes between healthy human individuals. Study-wide results and limits: When compared with the clonotypes that were shared by all four sorted-subset donors, the non-shared clonotypes turned out to have lower generation probabilities.

The method was immunoSEQ multiplex PCR; TCRdb's version includes in-frame clones alone and lacks a portion of them. The sample consists of about 680,000 clones, 92% of them appearing once. The CDR3 extends over 15 amino acids. Germline V gene lookup returns CDR1 MDHEN and CDR2 SYDVKM. Trimming stripped 7 bases from V and 1 base from J, with 17 bases between. Concerning this clone: Its antigen is currently unknown.

Selected positively for CCR7 and CD45RO-negative, naive CD8 cells excluded terminally differentiated effector memory CD45RA+ cells. The origin of this receptor is a young man in good health. The chain links TRBV28 to TRBJ2-7, with D perhaps TRBD2 (5 bases). The sequencing sample was made of naive CD8+ T cells sorted from blood. CDR3: CASTSPWENSYEQYF. CDR3 sequence (DNA): TGTGCCAGCACCTCACCCTGGGAGAATTCCTACGAGCAGTACTTC.